This is a list of T cell receptor beta chains from one sample in a study of identical twins. Using its own MiXCR run on the 5' RACE reads, TCRdb lists one record per CDR3 protein. The data show under 300,000 distinct CDR3 sequences, with more than 12% seen just once and 8.8% held by the top ten. Source material: memory (CD45RO+) T cells sorted from blood. These receptors were collected from a woman between 18 and 29 years old in good health. Both conserved end residues are part of each CDR3. Fields, in order: D gene, J gene, V gene, clone size, CDR3 DNA, CDR3 protein. A D gene is named only where the DNA matches it firmly. Rows may omit the clone size; those that give it use once, few, many or a size class.

d_call: -
j_call: TRBJ1-4
v_call: TRBV12-3/TRBV12-4
clone_size: many
cdr3_nt: TGTGCCAGCAGTTTAGGAGAGGAATATAATGAAAAACTGTTTTTT
cdr3_aa: CASSLGEEYNEKLFF

d_call: TRBD2
j_call: TRBJ2-1
v_call: TRBV5-1
clone_size: many
cdr3_nt: TGCGCCAGCAGCTTGGTCCGGGGGGGGAGAGAGCAGTTCTTC
cdr3_aa: CASSLVRGGREQFF

d_call: -
j_call: TRBJ2-2
v_call: TRBV14
clone_size: -
cdr3_nt: TGTGCCAGCAGCCAGACGTGGCGGTACACCGGGGAGCTGTTTTTT
cdr3_aa: CASSQTWRYTGELFF

d_call: -
j_call: TRBJ2-7
v_call: TRBV6-2/TRBV6-3
clone_size: few
cdr3_nt: TGTGCCAGCAGCCGTACCCGCTACGAGCAGTACTTC
cdr3_aa: CASSRTRYEQYF

d_call: -
j_call: TRBJ2-1
v_call: TRBV6-6
clone_size: -
cdr3_nt: TGTGCCACCAGCCCGGGAGCTGAAGAGCAGTTCTTC
cdr3_aa: CATSPGAEEQFF

d_call: -
j_call: TRBJ2-3
v_call: TRBV10-3
clone_size: few
cdr3_nt: TGTGCCATCAGTGGGTATGCGATTGCGGGCACAGATACGCAGTATTTT
cdr3_aa: CAISGYAIAGTDTQYF

d_call: -
j_call: TRBJ1-5
v_call: TRBV28
clone_size: few
cdr3_nt: TGTGCCAGCAGGTTGGAAACGGGAGGACAGCCCCAGCATTTT
cdr3_aa: CASRLETGGQPQHF

d_call: -
j_call: TRBJ1-5
v_call: TRBV6-1
clone_size: many
cdr3_nt: TGTGCCAGCAGTGTACCTAGTCAGCCCCAGCATTTT
cdr3_aa: CASSVPSQPQHF

d_call: -
j_call: TRBJ1-5
v_call: TRBV20-1
clone_size: few
cdr3_nt: TGCAGTGCTAGAATCGGCCCAGGGCCCCAGCATTTT
cdr3_aa: CSARIGPGPQHF

d_call: -
j_call: TRBJ2-3
v_call: TRBV29-1
clone_size: many
cdr3_nt: TGCAGCGTTGAAGGGGGGTCAGGCACAGATACGCAGTATTTT
cdr3_aa: CSVEGGSGTDTQYF

d_call: -
j_call: TRBJ2-5
v_call: TRBV19
clone_size: few
cdr3_nt: TGTGCCACCAGATCCGGGGAGACCCAGTACTTC
cdr3_aa: CATRSGETQYF

d_call: TRBD2
j_call: TRBJ2-1
v_call: TRBV7-2
clone_size: -
cdr3_nt: TGTGCCAGCAGCTTAGGCTTAGGACTAGTCGGGCAGTTCTTC
cdr3_aa: CASSLGLGLVGQFF

d_call: -
j_call: TRBJ2-6
v_call: TRBV6-2/TRBV6-3
clone_size: -
cdr3_nt: TGTGCCAGCAGTTACTCGGGGCACTCTGGGGCCAACGTCCTGACTTTC
cdr3_aa: CASSYSGHSGANVLTF

d_call: -
j_call: TRBJ2-2
v_call: TRBV20-1
clone_size: -
cdr3_nt: TGCAGTGCTAGAGCTTTCGGTAACACCGGGGAGCTGTTTTTT
cdr3_aa: CSARAFGNTGELFF

d_call: -
j_call: TRBJ1-2
v_call: TRBV29-1
clone_size: few
cdr3_nt: TGCAGCGTTGGTACTGGGATCTATGGCTACACCTTC
cdr3_aa: CSVGTGIYGYTF

d_call: -
j_call: TRBJ1-1
v_call: TRBV5-5
clone_size: few
cdr3_nt: TGTGCCAGCAGCGCCTCCGGGGACACTGAAGCTTTCTTT
cdr3_aa: CASSASGDTEAFF

d_call: -
j_call: TRBJ2-3
v_call: TRBV15
clone_size: many
cdr3_nt: TGTGCCACCGCATCGGCAGGGACCACAGATACGCAGTATTTT
cdr3_aa: CATASAGTTDTQYF

d_call: -
j_call: TRBJ2-1
v_call: TRBV10-3
clone_size: -
cdr3_nt: TGTGCCATCAGGAGGGACACCAGCTCCTACAATGAGCAGTTCTTC
cdr3_aa: CAIRRDTSSYNEQFF

d_call: -
j_call: TRBJ2-3
v_call: TRBV5-4
clone_size: few
cdr3_nt: TGTGCCAGCAGCTGGCAGGCGGCTTCCACAGATACGCAGTATTTT
cdr3_aa: CASSWQAASTDTQYF